There are a few counts of the clone carrying this T cell receptor beta chain. Its antigen is not identified. Primers included in the PCR were 60 Vbeta and 13 Jbeta primers. Here immunoSEQ multiplex PCR was the method, and the copy in TCRdb shows in-frame clones only, minus some. The table lists 150,000 to 200,000 clones, approximately 12% of them singletons. The source of the sample is a study of cytomegalovirus exposure and HLA in healthy donors. Turning to the study itself: The study's early data release held about 85 million unique TCRs from HLA-typed donors. Of about 400 genotyped donors, 81% clustered with self-reported Caucasian donors.

The study's findings and limits: Researchers reported from a later analysis that most CMV-associated TCR beta chains appeared HLA-restricted. Cytomegalovirus association was assigned to about 150 TCR beta chains.

The sequence was obtained from a man over 45 in good health and CMV-seropositive. The sample taken for sequencing was PBMCs.

The CDR3: CATSRAGGRSETQYF. The CDR3 DNA sequence: TGTGCCACCAGCAGAGCGGGGGGGCGGTCGGAGACCCAGTACTTC. The V and J genes are TRBV15 and TRBJ2-5, with 8 bases aligning to TRBD2. Germline V gives CDR1 LNHNV, CDR2 YYDKDF (reference sequence). This CDR3 spans 15 amino acids. V was pared by 1 base and J by 5 bases, with 6 bases of the junction left unmatched.